The 24 T cell receptor beta chains below come from one sample, sequenced in a study of blood T cell repertoires in COVID-19. Assay used: immunoSEQ multiplex PCR; TCRdb lists only in-frame clones, some missing. Among fewer than 300,000 clones listed, around 90% were seen once. Sequencing used PBMCs or T cells enriched from blood (not recorded which). Receptors originate from a woman aged 25 to 39 who had recovered from COVID-19.

J is TRBJ2-7 and V is TRBV2; 7 bases line up with TRBD1. CDR3 length equals 13 residues. Trimming removed 9 bases from V and 0 bases from J; junction bases left unmatched: 5. Looked up from germline, CDR1 is SNHLY and CDR2 is FYNNEI. The CDR3 DNA is TGTGCCAGGCGGGCAGGGGGCTCCTACGAGCAGTACTTC. Its translation is CARRAGGSYEQYF.

The CDR3 DNA reads TGCGCCAGCAGCTTGGAAAGGACTAGCCTCATAATTAATGAGCAGTTCTTC. Protein: CASSLERTSLIINEQFF. The chain joins TRBV5-1 to TRBJ2-1, with TRBD2 matching 8 bases. With 0 bases clipped from V and 7 bases from J, the junction kept 12 bases outside the gene matches. The CDR3 length is 17 residues. Germline CDR1 SGHRS, CDR2 YFSETQ.

The chain is built from TRBV6-2 or TRBV6-3 and TRBJ2-5, with D perhaps TRBD2 (6 bases). The CDR3 length is 16 residues. The germline CDR1 and CDR2 sequences are MNHEY and SVGEGT. Trimming pared 2 bases from V and 5 bases from J, leaving 18 bases between. CDR3: CASSYGGTALGETQYF. The DNA of the CDR3 is TGTGCCAGCAGTTACGGGGGGACGGCCCTTGGGGAGACCCAGTACTTC.

The chain combines TRBV18 with TRBJ1-2; 10 bases agree with TRBD1. V gave up 6 bases and J gave up 4 bases; unmatched junction bases: 14. The length of the CDR3 is 17 residues. In germline, CDR1 is KGHSH, CDR2 LQKENI. The CDR3 bases are TGTGCCAGCTCTTCCGGACAGGGGGATTCTTTTTTCTATGGCTACACCTTC. Its protein product is CASSSGQGDSFFYGYTF. Supplemented by reference TRBV18 and TRBJ1-2, the full variable domain reads NAGVMQNPRHLVRRRGQEARLRCSPMKGHSHVYWYRQLPEEGLKFMVYLQKENIIDESGMPKERFSAEFPKEGPSILRIQQVVRGDSAAYFCASSSGQGDSFFYGYTFGSGTRLTVV.

The chain links TRBV5-1 to TRBJ2-2, with 15 bases aligning to TRBD2. The CDR3 has 17 amino acids. Trimming removed 4 bases from V and 5 bases from J; junction bases left unmatched: 6. Germline V gene lookup returns CDR1 SGHRS and CDR2 YFSETQ. This CDR3 is CASSLGTSGRRTGELFF. The CDR3 nucleotides read TGCGCCAGCAGCCTCGGGACTAGCGGGAGGAGGACCGGGGAGCTGTTTTTT.

The chain couples TRBV18 to TRBJ1-4; 11 bases align to TRBD1. The germline V gene has CDR1 KGHSH and CDR2 LQKENI. Losses at the gene ends were 6 bases for V and 7 bases for J; bases not matched to a gene: 7. This CDR3 comprises 15 residues. The CDR3 here is CASSSTGTGGEKLFF. In DNA form, the CDR3 reads TGTGCCAGCTCTTCAACCGGGACAGGGGGTGAAAAACTGTTTTTT.

The gene calls are TRBV7-2 and TRBJ2-4; perhaps TRBD2 as D (5 bases). Deletions cut 0 bases from V and 1 base from J, with 10 bases between. Germline lookup yields CDR1 SGHTA and CDR2 FQGNSA. CDR3 length equals 16 residues. Here the CDR3 reads CASSLAPLAAKNIQYF. The CDR3 DNA follows: TGTGCCAGCAGCTTAGCCCCTCTAGCTGCCAAAAACATTCAGTACTTC.

This chain connects TRBV10-3 to TRBJ2-2, with 11 bases matching TRBD2. V gave up 10 bases and J gave up 1 base; unmatched junction bases: 8. This CDR3 region has 16 residues. The V gene's germline CDR1 is ENHRY and CDR2 SYGVKD. The CDR3 DNA is TGTGCCACGGGGACTAGCGGTACAAAGAACACCGGGGAGCTGTTTTTT. Encoded protein: CATGTSGTKNTGELFF.

This chain links TRBV19 with TRBJ2-7; 7 nucleotides match TRBD1. CDR3 length: 13 residues. V dropped 5 bases and J dropped 6; count of bases not matched to a gene: 7. CDR1 LNHDA and CDR2 SQIVND come from the germline V gene (reference sequence). CDR3 sequence: CASSPGTVPEQYF. The DNA of the CDR3 is TGTGCCAGTAGTCCCGGGACAGTCCCCGAGCAGTACTTC.

The rearrangement links TRBV4-3 to TRBJ1-1; TRBD1 agrees at 7 bases. V trimming: 5 bases; J trimming: 1 base; junction bases outside the gene matches: 4. The CDR3 consists of 14 residues. Looked up from germline, CDR1 is LGHNA and CDR2 is YSLEER. CDR3 loop: CASSSDRPNTEAFF. In DNA, the CDR3 is TGCGCCAGCAGCTCGGACAGGCCGAACACTGAAGCTTTCTTT.

The chain's CDR3 is CASSQERGGTYEQYF. In nucleotides, the CDR3 is TGTGCCAGCAGCCAAGAGCGCGGGGGAACCTACGAGCAGTACTTC. This chain connects TRBV7-8 to TRBJ2-7; TRBD2 agrees at 7 bases. Germline V gene lookup returns CDR1 SGHVS and CDR2 FQNEAQ. Germline trimming cut 5 bases from V and 2 bases from J; bases unmatched to any gene: 9. The CDR3 runs 15 residues.

The chain joins TRBV19 to TRBJ1-2; D unresolved. The CDR3 spans 14 residues. Germline V lookup: CDR1 LNHDA, CDR2 SQIVND (reference sequence). V was clipped by 2 bases and J by 4 bases, with 11 bases between them. The CDR3 sequence is CASSIRTDFYGYTF. The CDR3 nucleotides are TGTGCCAGTAGTATAAGGACGGACTTCTATGGCTACACCTTC.

The chain links TRBV5-5 to TRBJ2-5; 9 bases map to TRBD1. The CDR3 is made up of 17 amino acids. The germline V gene encodes CDR1 SGHKS and CDR2 YYEKEE (reference sequence). The J segment lost 4 bases and the V segment lost 1 base, leaving 11 bases of the junction unmatched. This CDR3 reads CASSLFRTGVIRETQYF. DNA for the CDR3: TGTGCCAGCAGCTTGTTTAGGACAGGGGTGATCCGAGAGACCCAGTACTTC.

J is TRBJ1-5 and V is TRBV24-1; perhaps TRBD1 as D (5 bases). The germline gives CDR1 KGHDR, CDR2 SFDVKD. V lost 6 bases and J 0 bases, leaving 11 bases between the germline ends. The CDR3 consists of 15 residues. CDR3 DNA: TGTGCCACCAGTCGGGGGAGTCCTAGCAATCAGCCCCAGCATTTT. It is translated as CATSRGSPSNQPQHF.

This chain links TRBV7-8 with TRBJ1-5, with D possibly being TRBD1 (6 bases). The CDR3 sequence is 13 residues long. Trimming removed 2 bases at V and 5 bases at J, with 7 bases between. Germline V lookup: CDR1 SGHVS, CDR2 FQNEAQ. CDR3 sequence: CASSLRQDQPQHF. DNA of the CDR3: TGTGCCAGCAGCTTAAGACAGGATCAGCCCCAGCATTTT.

V and J are TRBV10-3 and TRBJ2-1; 11 bases fit TRBD2. CDR1 and CDR2 (germline): ENHRY, SYGVKD. The V and J ends lost 2 bases and 9 bases, in that order; junction bases with no gene match: 6. This CDR3 region has 15 residues. Here the CDR3 reads CAISETSGRSGEQFF. The CDR3 DNA sequence: TGTGCCATCAGTGAGACTAGCGGGAGAAGTGGTGAGCAGTTCTTC.

The V and J genes are TRBV19 and TRBJ2-7, with TRBD1 as a possible D gene (5 bases). Per the germline V gene, CDR1 is LNHDA and CDR2 is SQIVND (reference sequence). The CDR3 totals 13 residues. Between the trimmed V and J ends, which lost 5 bases and 4 bases, there was a span of 12 bases. The CDR3 sequence: CASSSLQVYEQYF. The CDR3 region has the DNA TGTGCCAGTAGTTCCTTACAGGTTTACGAGCAGTACTTC. Drawing the rest from reference TRBV19 and TRBJ2-7, the complete variable domain is DGGITQSPKYLFRKEGQNVTLSCEQNLNHDAMYWYRQDPGQGLRLIYYSQIVNDFQKGDIAEGYSVSREKKESFPLTVTSAQKNPTAFYLCASSSLQVYEQYFGPGTRLTVT.

This rearrangement joins TRBV9 to TRBJ1-3; tentatively, D is TRBD1 (5 bases). Trimming pared 4 bases from V and 4 bases from J, leaving 15 bases between. The CDR3 length is 15 residues. CDR1 is SGDLS, CDR2 YYNGEE, per germline. Written as DNA, the CDR3 is TGTGCCAGCAGCCTACGATCAGGGTCGGGAAACACCATATATTTT. Protein: CASSLRSGSGNTIYF.

V gene TRBV9 combines with J gene TRBJ2-7; 10 bases match TRBD2. The CDR3 has 15 amino acids. In germline, CDR1 is SGDLS, CDR2 YYNGEE. The J segment lost 3 bases and the V segment lost 0 bases, leaving 3 bases of the junction unmatched. CDR3 in DNA: TGTGCCAGCAGCGTAGGTGGGACTAGCGTCTACGAGCAGTACTTC. Protein sequence: CASSVGGTSVYEQYF.

The chain recombines TRBV5-1 with TRBJ2-1, with TRBD2 matching over 7 bases. V dropped 2 bases and J dropped 2; count of bases not matched to a gene: 7. CDR3 length equals 16 residues. The germline gives CDR1 SGHRS, CDR2 YFSETQ. Here the CDR3 reads CASSFGWEGTYNEQFF. The CDR3 coding sequence is TGCGCCAGCAGCTTCGGTTGGGAGGGGACCTACAATGAGCAGTTCTTC.

This clone was recorded a few times. The chain links TRBV24-1 to TRBJ2-5; 7 positions match TRBD2. V shed 9 bases and J 9 bases; nucleotides not matched to a gene: 12. Germline V gene data show CDR1 as KGHDR and CDR2 as SFDVKD. The CDR3 extends over 13 amino acids. This CDR3 reads CATSRREAVAQYF. The CDR3 DNA reads TGTGCCACCTCCAGACGGGAGGCAGTGGCCCAGTACTTC.

The CDR3 loop reads CASSLRLANTGELFF. The CDR3 DNA is TGTGCCAGCAGCTTAAGACTAGCGAACACCGGGGAGCTGTTTTTT. V gene TRBV5-4 combines with J gene TRBJ2-2; the D gene is possibly TRBD2 (6 bases). The CDR3 is made up of 15 amino acids. In germline, CDR1 is SGHNT, CDR2 YYREEE (reference sequence). The V and J ends lost 2 bases and 0 bases respectively, with 8 bases between them.

The V call is TRBV5-4, the J call TRBJ2-2, with 8 bases fitting TRBD2. This CDR3 spans 15 amino acids. Germline V CDR1 and CDR2: SGHNT, YYREEE (reference sequence). V trimming: 4 bases; J trimming: 4 bases; junction bases outside the gene matches: 6. The CDR3 sequence is CASSQRELGTGELFF. The CDR3 region has the DNA TGTGCCAGCAGCCAGCGGGAGCTCGGCACCGGGGAGCTGTTTTTT.

V usage is TRBV4-1 and J usage is TRBJ2-7; 9 positions agree with TRBD2. Germline CDR1 MGHRA, CDR2 YSYEKL. The CDR3 length is 17 residues. V lost 2 bases, J lost 3 bases, and 11 bases stayed unmatched. In DNA form, the CDR3 reads TGCGCCAGCAGCCAATGGGCCCCTAGCGGGAAGAACTACGAGCAGTACTTC. It encodes CASSQWAPSGKNYEQYF.